The sequence of this TCR beta chain was determined in a study of CD8 T cells in ankylosing spondylitis. Overall study findings and caveats: Within peripheral blood, clones linked to disease were CD8+ and relatively rare. What appeared characteristic of ankylosing spondylitis blood was a TCR beta motif of eight highly homologous variants.

TCRdb processed the 5' RACE reads anew with MiXCR; each CDR3 protein has one entry. Of 800,000 to 900,000 distinct CDR3 sequences listed, roughly 10% are singletons. This clonotype was detected ten times or more. Its antigen is undetermined. V shed 5 bases and J 4 bases; nucleotides not matched to a gene: 10. The CDR3 is made up of 15 amino acids. The V and J genes are TRBV12-3 or TRBV12-4 and TRBJ1-1; 7 bases are a match to TRBD1. Sample: blood, either unsorted or a sorted T cell fraction (not recorded which). This receptor was obtained from a male donor with ankylosing spondylitis. The CDR3 sequence is CASSTNRGRTTEAFF. CDR3 coding DNA: TGTGCCAGCAGTACGAACAGGGGCAGGACCACTGAAGCTTTCTTT.